This T cell receptor beta chain was documented in a study of blood T cells in healthy people across ages. Primers used in a second PCR of about 7 to 11 cycles were a sample-barcoded 5' primer and a J-beta primer mix. Via MiXCR, TCRdb re-called the 5' RACE reads, giving one row per CDR3 protein. The sample lists 1.5 million to 2 million distinct CDR3 sequences, 49% occurring once. This clonotype occurred once. The junction and the germline gene differ at one end; a read error may be behind it. The CDR3 runs 14 residues. Germline V gene data show CDR1 as DFQATT and CDR2 as SNEGSKA (reference sequence). Sample: blood. The sequence came from a woman aged 40-49 years in good health. This rearrangement joins TRBV20-1 to TRBJ2-6; D remains ambiguous. CDR3 region: CSAPGSSGSNVLTF. The CDR3, as DNA: TGCAGCGCTCCAGGCAGCTCTGGGTCCAACGTCCTGACTTTC.